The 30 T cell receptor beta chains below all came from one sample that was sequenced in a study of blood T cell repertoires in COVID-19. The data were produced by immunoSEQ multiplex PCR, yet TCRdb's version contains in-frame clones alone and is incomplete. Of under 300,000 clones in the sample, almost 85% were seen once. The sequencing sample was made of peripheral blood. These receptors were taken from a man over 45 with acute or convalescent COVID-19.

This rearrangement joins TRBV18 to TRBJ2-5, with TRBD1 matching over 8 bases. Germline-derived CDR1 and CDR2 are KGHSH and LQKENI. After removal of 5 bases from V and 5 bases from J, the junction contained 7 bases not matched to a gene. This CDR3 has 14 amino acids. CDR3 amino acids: CASSTRTGRETQYF. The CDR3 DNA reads TGTGCCAGCTCAACCCGGACAGGGAGGGAGACCCAGTACTTC.

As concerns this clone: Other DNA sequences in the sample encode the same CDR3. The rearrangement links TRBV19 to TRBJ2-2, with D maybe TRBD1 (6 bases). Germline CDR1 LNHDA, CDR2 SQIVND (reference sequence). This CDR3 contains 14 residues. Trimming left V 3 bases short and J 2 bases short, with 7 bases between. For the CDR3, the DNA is TGTGCCAGTAGTATCAGGGGTAACACCGGGGAGCTGTTTTTT. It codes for CASSIRGNTGELFF.

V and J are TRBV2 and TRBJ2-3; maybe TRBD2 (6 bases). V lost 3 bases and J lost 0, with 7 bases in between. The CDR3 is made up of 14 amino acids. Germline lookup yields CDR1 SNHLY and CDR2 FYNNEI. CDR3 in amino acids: CASSDSGSTDTQYF. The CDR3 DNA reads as TGTGCCAGCAGTGATAGCGGAAGCACAGATACGCAGTATTTT.

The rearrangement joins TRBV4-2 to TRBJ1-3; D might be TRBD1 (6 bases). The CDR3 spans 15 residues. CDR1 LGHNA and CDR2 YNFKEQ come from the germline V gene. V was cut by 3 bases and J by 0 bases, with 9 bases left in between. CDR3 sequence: CASSQYRASGNTIYF. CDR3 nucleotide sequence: TGTGCCAGCAGCCAGTACAGGGCCTCTGGAAACACCATATATTTT.

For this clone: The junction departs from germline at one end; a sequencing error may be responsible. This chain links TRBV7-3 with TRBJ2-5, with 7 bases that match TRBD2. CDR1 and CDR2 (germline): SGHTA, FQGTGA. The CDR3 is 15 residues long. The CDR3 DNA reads TGTGCCAGCAGCCTAACAAGCGGGGACGGGGAGACCCAGTACTTC. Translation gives CASSLTSGDGETQYF.

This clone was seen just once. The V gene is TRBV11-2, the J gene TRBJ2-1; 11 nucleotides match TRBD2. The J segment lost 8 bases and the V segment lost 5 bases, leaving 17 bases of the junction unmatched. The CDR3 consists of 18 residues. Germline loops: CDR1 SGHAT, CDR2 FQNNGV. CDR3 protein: CASSPPGYPTSGTDEQFF. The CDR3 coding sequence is TGTGCCAGCAGCCCCCCCGGTTATCCGACTAGCGGGACAGATGAGCAGTTCTTC.

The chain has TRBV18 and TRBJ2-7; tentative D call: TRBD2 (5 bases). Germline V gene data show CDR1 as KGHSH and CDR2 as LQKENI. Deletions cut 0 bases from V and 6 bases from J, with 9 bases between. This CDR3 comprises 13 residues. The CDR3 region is CASSPPGRTEQYF. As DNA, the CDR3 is TGTGCCAGCTCACCACCAGGGAGAACCGAGCAGTACTTC.

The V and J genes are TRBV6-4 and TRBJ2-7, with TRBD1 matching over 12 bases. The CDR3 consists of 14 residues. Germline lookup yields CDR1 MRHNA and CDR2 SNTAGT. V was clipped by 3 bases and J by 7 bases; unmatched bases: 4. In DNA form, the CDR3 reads TGTGCCAGCAGTGAGGGACAGGGGGCAGGGGAGCAGTACTTC. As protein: CASSEGQGAGEQYF.

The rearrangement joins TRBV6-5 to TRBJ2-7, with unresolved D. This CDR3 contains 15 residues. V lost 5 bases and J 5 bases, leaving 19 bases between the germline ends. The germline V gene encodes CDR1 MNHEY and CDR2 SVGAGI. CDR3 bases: TGTGCCAGCAGTCCTAGAGGCTTCCTTTACAACGAGCAGTACTTC. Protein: CASSPRGFLYNEQYF.

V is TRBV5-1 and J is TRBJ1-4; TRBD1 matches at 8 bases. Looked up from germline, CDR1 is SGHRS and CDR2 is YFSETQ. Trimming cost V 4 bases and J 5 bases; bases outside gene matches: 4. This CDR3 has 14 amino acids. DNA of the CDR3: TGCGCCAGCAGCCCAGGGGGCTTAAATGAAAAACTGTTTTTT. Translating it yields CASSPGGLNEKLFF.

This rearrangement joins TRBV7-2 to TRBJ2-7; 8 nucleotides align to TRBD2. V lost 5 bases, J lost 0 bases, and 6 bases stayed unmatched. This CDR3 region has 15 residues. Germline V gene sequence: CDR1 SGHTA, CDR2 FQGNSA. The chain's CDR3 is CASSLPAGGSYEQYF. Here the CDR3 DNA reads TGTGCCAGCAGCCTTCCCGCGGGGGGCTCCTACGAGCAGTACTTC.

The CDR3 reads CASSEDYQETQYF. Written as DNA, the CDR3 is TGTGCCAGCAGCGAGGACTACCAAGAGACCCAGTACTTC. The rearrangement joins TRBV25-1 to TRBJ2-5, with D possibly TRBD2 on 5 matching bases. The CDR3 is 13 residues long. From germline, CDR1 is MGHDK and CDR2 SYGVNS. Trimming stripped 6 bases from V and 0 bases from J, with 8 bases between.

The CDR3 sequence is CAAGGGPAGNTIYF. In DNA form, the CDR3 reads TGTGCCGCCGGTGGGGGCCCGGCTGGAAACACCATATATTTT. V gene TRBV24-1 combines with J gene TRBJ1-3; the D gene is possibly TRBD1 (6 bases). Trimming removed 12 bases from V and 2 bases from J, with 16 bases in between. CDR3 length equals 14 residues. Germline V gene sequence: CDR1 KGHDR, CDR2 SFDVKD.

For the CDR3, the DNA is TGTGCCACCAGCAGAGATTTTGACTTTCTGCGCGAGCAGTACTTC. It specifies CATSRDFDFLREQYF. This sequence joins TRBV15 and TRBJ2-7; no firm D call. V dropped 0 bases and J dropped 6 bases, with 15 bases sitting between them. Germline V gene lookup returns CDR1 LNHNV and CDR2 YYDKDF (reference sequence). The CDR3 runs 15 residues. Complete variable domain (other parts from reference TRBV15 and TRBJ2-7): DAMVIQNPRYQVTQFGKPVTLSCSQTLNHNVMYWYQQKSSQAPKLLFHYYDKDFNNEADTPDNFQSRRPNTSFCFLDIRSPGLGDTAMYLCATSRDFDFLREQYFGPGTRLTVT.

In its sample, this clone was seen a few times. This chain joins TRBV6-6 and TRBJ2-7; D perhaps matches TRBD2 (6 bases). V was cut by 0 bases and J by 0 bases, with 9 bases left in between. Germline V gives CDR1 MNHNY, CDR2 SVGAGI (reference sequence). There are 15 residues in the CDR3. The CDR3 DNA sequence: TGTGCCAGCAGTTACTCGGCCGGGAGCTCCTACGAGCAGTACTTC. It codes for CASSYSAGSSYEQYF.

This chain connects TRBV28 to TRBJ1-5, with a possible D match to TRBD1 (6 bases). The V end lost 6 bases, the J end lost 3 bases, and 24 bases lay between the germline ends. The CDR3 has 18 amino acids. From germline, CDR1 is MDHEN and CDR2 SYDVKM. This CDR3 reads CASSTHHLDRLFNQPQHF. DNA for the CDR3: TGTGCCAGCAGCACCCACCACCTCGACAGGCTCTTCAATCAGCCCCAGCATTTT. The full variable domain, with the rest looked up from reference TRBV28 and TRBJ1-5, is DVKVTQSSRYLVKRTGEKVFLECVQDMDHENMFWYRQDPGLGLRLIYFSYDVKMKEKGDIPEGYSVSREKKERFSLILESASTNQTSMYLCASSTHHLDRLFNQPQHFGDGTRLSIL.

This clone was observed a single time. The CDR3 protein is CASSLTAPSGLETQYF. The CDR3 DNA reads TGTGCCAGTAGCCTTACAGCGCCCAGCGGGTTGGAGACCCAGTACTTC. This chain links TRBV19 with TRBJ2-5, with a weak D call TRBD2 (6 bases). With 6 bases removed from V and 5 bases from J, the gap between germline ends came to 22 bases. The length of the CDR3 is 16 residues. Germline assignment: CDR1 LNHDA and CDR2 SQIVND (reference sequence).

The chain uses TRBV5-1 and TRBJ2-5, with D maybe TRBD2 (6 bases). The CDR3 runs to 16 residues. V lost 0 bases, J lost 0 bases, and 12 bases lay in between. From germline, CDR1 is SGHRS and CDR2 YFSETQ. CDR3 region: CASSLGGRHDQETQYF. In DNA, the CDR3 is TGCGCCAGCAGCTTGGGAGGGAGGCACGACCAAGAGACCCAGTACTTC.

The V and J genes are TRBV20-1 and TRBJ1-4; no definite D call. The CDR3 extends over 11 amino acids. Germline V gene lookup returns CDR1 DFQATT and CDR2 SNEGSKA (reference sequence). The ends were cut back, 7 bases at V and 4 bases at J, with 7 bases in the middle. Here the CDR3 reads CSVADNEKLFF. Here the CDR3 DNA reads TGCAGTGTGGCTGATAATGAAAAACTGTTTTTT.

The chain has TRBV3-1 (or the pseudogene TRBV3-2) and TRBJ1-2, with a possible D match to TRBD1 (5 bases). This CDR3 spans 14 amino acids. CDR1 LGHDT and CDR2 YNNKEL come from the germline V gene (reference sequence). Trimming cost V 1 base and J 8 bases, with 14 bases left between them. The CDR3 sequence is CASSQVRASGGYTF. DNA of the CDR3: TGTGCCAGCAGCCAAGTGCGAGCCTCAGGGGGCTACACCTTC.

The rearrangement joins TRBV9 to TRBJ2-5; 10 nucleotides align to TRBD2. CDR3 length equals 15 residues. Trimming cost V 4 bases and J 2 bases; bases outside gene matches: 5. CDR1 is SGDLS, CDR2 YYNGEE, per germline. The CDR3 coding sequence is TGTGCCAGCAGCCCTAGCGGGGGATATCAAGAGACCCAGTACTTC. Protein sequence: CASSPSGGYQETQYF.

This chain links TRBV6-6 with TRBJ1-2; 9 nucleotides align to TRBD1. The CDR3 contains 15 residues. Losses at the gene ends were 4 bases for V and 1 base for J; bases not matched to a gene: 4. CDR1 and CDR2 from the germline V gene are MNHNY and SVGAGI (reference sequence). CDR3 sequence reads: CASSWDRENNYGYTF. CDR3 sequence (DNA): TGTGCCAGCAGTTGGGACAGGGAGAATAACTATGGCTACACCTTC.

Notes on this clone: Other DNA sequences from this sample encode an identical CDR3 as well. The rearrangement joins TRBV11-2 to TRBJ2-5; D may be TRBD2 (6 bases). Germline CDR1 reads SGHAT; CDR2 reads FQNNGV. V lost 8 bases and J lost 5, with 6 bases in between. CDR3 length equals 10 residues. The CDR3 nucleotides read TGTGCCAGCGGGGGGGAGACCCAGTACTTC. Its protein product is CASGGETQYF. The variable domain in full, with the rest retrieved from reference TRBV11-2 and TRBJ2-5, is EAGVAQSPRYKIIEKRQSVAFWCNPISGHATLYWYQQILGQGPKLLIQFQNNGVVDDSQLPKDRFSAERLKGVDSTLKIQPAKLEDSAVYLCASGGETQYFGPGTRLLVL.

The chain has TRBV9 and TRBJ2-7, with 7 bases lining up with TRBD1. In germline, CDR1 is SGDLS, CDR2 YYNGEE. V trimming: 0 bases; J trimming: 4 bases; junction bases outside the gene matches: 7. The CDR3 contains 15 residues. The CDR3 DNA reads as TGTGCCAGCAGCGTAGAGGGTGACAGGGCTTACGAGCAGTACTTC. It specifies CASSVEGDRAYEQYF.

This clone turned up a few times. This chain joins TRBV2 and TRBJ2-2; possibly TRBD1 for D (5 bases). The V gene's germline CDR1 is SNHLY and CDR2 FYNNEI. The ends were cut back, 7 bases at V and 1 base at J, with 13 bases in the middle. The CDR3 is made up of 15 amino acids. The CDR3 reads CASTGPQGNTGELFF. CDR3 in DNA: TGTGCCAGCACCGGGCCCCAGGGGAACACCGGGGAGCTGTTTTTT.

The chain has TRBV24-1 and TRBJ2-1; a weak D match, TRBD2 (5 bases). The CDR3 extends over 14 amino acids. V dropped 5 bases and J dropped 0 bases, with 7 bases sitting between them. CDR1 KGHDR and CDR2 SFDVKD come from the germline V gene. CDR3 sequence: CATSGESSYNEQFF. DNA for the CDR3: TGTGCCACCAGTGGGGAGTCCTCCTACAATGAGCAGTTCTTC.

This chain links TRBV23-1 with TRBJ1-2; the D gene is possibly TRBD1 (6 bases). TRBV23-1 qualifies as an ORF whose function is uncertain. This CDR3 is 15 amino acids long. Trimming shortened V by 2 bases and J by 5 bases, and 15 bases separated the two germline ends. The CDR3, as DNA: TGCGCCAGCAGTCAACGGCACAGGGCTCGGTATGGCTACACCTTC. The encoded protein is CASSQRHRARYGYTF.

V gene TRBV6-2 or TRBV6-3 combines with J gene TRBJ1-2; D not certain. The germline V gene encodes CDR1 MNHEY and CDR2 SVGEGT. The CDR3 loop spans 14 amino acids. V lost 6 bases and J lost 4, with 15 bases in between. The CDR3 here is CASSPGGSTYGYTF. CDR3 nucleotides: TGTGCCAGCAGCCCCGGCGGATCTACCTATGGCTACACCTTC.

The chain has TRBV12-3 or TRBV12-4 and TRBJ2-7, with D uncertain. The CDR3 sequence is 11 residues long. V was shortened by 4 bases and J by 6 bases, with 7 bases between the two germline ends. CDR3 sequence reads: CASSSQVEQYF. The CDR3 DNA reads TGTGCCAGCAGTTCACAAGTCGAGCAGTACTTC.

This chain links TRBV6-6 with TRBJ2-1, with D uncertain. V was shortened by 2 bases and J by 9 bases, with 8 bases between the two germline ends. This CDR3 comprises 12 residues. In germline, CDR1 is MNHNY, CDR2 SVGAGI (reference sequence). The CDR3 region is CASSYARFEQFF. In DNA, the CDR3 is TGTGCCAGCAGTTACGCGAGGTTTGAGCAGTTCTTC.